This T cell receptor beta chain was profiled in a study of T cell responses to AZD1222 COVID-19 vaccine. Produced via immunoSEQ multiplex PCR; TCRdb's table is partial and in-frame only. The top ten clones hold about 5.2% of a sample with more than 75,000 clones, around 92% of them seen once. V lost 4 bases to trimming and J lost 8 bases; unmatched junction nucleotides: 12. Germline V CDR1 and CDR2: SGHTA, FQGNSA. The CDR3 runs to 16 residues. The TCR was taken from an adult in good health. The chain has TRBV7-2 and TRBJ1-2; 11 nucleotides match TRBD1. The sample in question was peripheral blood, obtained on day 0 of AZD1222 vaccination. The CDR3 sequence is CASSSRTGGAIFGYTF. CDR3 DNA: TGTGCCAGCAGCTCCCGGACAGGGGGCGCGATTTTCGGCTACACCTTC.